A single T cell receptor beta chain is shown here with its context. What it binds is not known. This CDR3 contains 15 residues. The V and J ends lost 6 bases and 5 bases, in that order; junction bases with no gene match: 14. The germline V gene has CDR1 DFQATT and CDR2 SNEGSKA (reference sequence). The data were obtained in a study of T cells in Graves' hyperthyroidism and ophthalmopathy. General study results and limits: Appearing also in blood were most of the thyroid clonotypes expanded above 0.001. Stable hyperthyroidism was separated from ophthalmopathy by a model based on 13 V-J features.

The TCR beta CDR3 regions underwent amplification using RNA transcripts as the source. During a first-round RT-PCR of the TCR CDR3, the HTBI primer set was used. TCRdb reprocessed the multiplex PCR reads with MiXCR, giving one entry per CDR3 protein. Of 600,000 to 650,000 distinct CDR3 sequences detected, around 15% appear once; the ten largest clones hold 3.5% to 4%. What was sequenced was blood. The chain links TRBV20-1 to TRBJ2-7, with 9 positions matching TRBD1. The TCR was taken from a woman aged 30 to 39 with Graves' hyperthyroidism. The CDR3 sequence is CSAMNRGRVEDEQYF. CDR3 DNA: TGCAGTGCGATGAACAGGGGGCGCGTTGAAGACGAGCAGTACTTC.